A selection of T cell receptor beta chains follows, all from one sample in a study of CD8+ T cells in alopecia areata. Only in-frame clones appear in the TCRdb table, and some are missing; sequencing was by immunoSEQ multiplex PCR. Here the sample spans 170,000 or so clones, 53% being singletons. The source material was CD8+ T cells sorted from blood, sampled at week 24, from a patient treated with tofacitinib. The receptors were sampled from a human donor with alopecia areata. CDR3s include the opening cysteine and the closing phenylalanine or tryptophan. D genes are given only for firm matches. Not every row has a clone size; where given, it reads once, few, many or a size class.

j_call	v_call	clone_size	d_call	cdr3_aa	cdr3_nt
TRBJ2-5	TRBV6-6	NA	TRBD2	CASSYSLAGETQYF	TGTGCCAGCAGTTACTCGTTAGCGGGGGAGACCCAGTACTTC
TRBJ2-3	TRBV27	NA	TRBD2	CASSPPGLAGEDTQYF	TGTGCCAGCAGTCCCCCGGGACTAGCGGGGGAAGATACGCAGTATTTT
TRBJ2-6	TRBV2	NA	TRBD1	CASSEEGQGLAGANVLTF	TGTGCCAGCAGTGAGGAGGGACAGGGCCTGGCTGGGGCCAACGTCCTGACTTTC
TRBJ2-7	TRBV29-1	few	NA	CSVEDYEQYF	TGCAGCGTTGAAGACTACGAGCAGTACTTC
TRBJ1-5	TRBV13	NA	NA	CASSSGFQPQHF	TGTGCCAGCAGTTCAGGGTTTCAGCCCCAGCATTTT
TRBJ2-2	TRBV13	NA	NA	CASSSQDGGNTGELFF	TGTGCCAGCAGCTCCCAGGACGGGGGAAACACCGGGGAGCTGTTTTTT
TRBJ2-3	TRBV4-3	NA	TRBD2	CASSHLTSGFEESDTQYF	TGCGCCAGCAGCCACTTGACTAGCGGGTTTGAGGAATCGGATACGCAGTATTTT
TRBJ1-1	TRBV29-1	few	NA	CSVEEHYEAFF	TGCAGCGTTGAAGAACATTATGAAGCTTTCTTT
TRBJ1-1	TRBV5-1	NA	TRBD1	CASSSGQGDIEAFF	TGCGCCAGCAGCTCCGGACAGGGGGACATTGAAGCTTTCTTT
TRBJ2-7	TRBV4-3	NA	NA	CASSQDDGSYEQYF	TGCGCCAGCAGCCAAGACGACGGCTCCTACGAGCAGTACTTC
TRBJ1-2	TRBV30	NA	NA	CAWSVLQGYTF	TGTGCCTGGAGTGTGCTTCAAGGCTACACCTTC
TRBJ2-1	TRBV14	few	NA	CASSQDYYNEQFF	TGTGCCAGCAGCCAAGATTACTACAATGAGCAGTTCTTC
TRBJ1-1	TRBV9	NA	NA	CASSPRALEAFF	TGTGCCAGCAGCCCACGGGCACTTGAAGCTTTCTTT
TRBJ2-3	TRBV27	NA	NA	CASSSGAGDFTDTQYF	TGTGCCAGCAGTTCTGGAGCGGGCGACTTCACAGATACGCAGTATTTT
TRBJ2-3	TRBV28	NA	NA	CASSFQGTDTQYF	TGTGCCAGCAGTTTCCAAGGGACAGATACGCAGTATTTT
TRBJ2-5	TRBV7-2	NA	TRBD1	CASSLGTGIQETQYF	TGTGCCAGCAGCTTAGGGACAGGGATACAAGAGACCCAGTACTTC
TRBJ1-2	TRBV2	NA	TRBD1	CASRDRSNYGYTF	TGTGCCAGCAGGGACAGGTCTAACTATGGCTACACCTTC
TRBJ1-2	TRBV4-3	NA	NA	CASSQDRGTYGYTF	TGCGCCAGCAGCCAAGATCGGGGAACCTATGGCTACACCTTC
TRBJ2-7	TRBV6-1	few	TRBD1	CASSARDRTYEQYF	TGTGCCAGCAGTGCCCGGGACAGGACCTACGAGCAGTACTTC
TRBJ2-1	TRBV2	few	NA	CASSDQWGGPNEQFF	TGTGCCAGCAGTGACCAGTGGGGGGGCCCCAATGAGCAGTTCTTC
TRBJ1-1	TRBV25-1	few	NA	CASSDWGADSDTEAFF	TGTGCCAGCAGTGATTGGGGGGCAGATTCGGACACTGAAGCTTTCTTT
TRBJ2-5	TRBV15	few	NA	CATSRDEGIYQETQYF	TGTGCCACCAGCAGAGATGAGGGCATATACCAAGAGACCCAGTACTTC
TRBJ2-5	TRBV4-3	NA	NA	CASSRLWDLGNETQYF	TGCGCCAGCAGCCGCCTTTGGGACTTAGGGAATGAGACCCAGTACTTC
TRBJ1-2	TRBV7-2	once	NA	CASRTESGGYTF	TGTGCCAGCAGGACGGAGTCCGGTGGCTACACCTTC
TRBJ2-1	TRBV4-3	NA	NA	CASSQRSSYNEQFF	TGCGCCAGCAGCCAGCGGAGCTCCTACAATGAGCAGTTCTTC